The sequence of this T cell receptor beta chain was determined in a study of CD8+ T cells in alopecia areata. The study's findings and limits: Scalp sequencing also captures normal skin's resident alphabeta T cells.

This CDR3 has 15 amino acids. The germline V gene has CDR1 MGHRA and CDR2 YSYEKL. The ends lost 1 base at V and 9 bases at J; junction bases unmatched: 5. cDNA serving as the sequencing template came from extracted, reverse transcribed RNA. Using immunoSEQ multiplex PCR, the repertoire was profiled, and TCRdb retains in-frame clones only, with some absent. The data contain 110,000 to 150,000 clones, 40% to 65% of them singletons. This clone was observed a single time. Its antigen is not known. The clonotype originates from a human donor with alopecia areata. J is TRBJ2-2 and V is TRBV4-1; 10 bases are shared with TRBD2. The starting material was CD4+ T cells sorted from blood, obtained at week 0. DNA of the CDR3: TGCGCCAGCAGCCAAGGGGCTAGCGGGAGCCGGGAGCTGTTTTTT. This encodes CASSQGASGSRELFF.